Listed below are T cell receptor beta chains from one sample, sequenced in a study of blood T cell repertoires in COVID-19. Here immunoSEQ multiplex PCR was the method, and the copy in TCRdb shows in-frame clones only, minus some. The sample carries about 400,000 clones, approximately 87% recorded once. Material for sequencing was PBMCs or T cells enriched from blood (not recorded which). These receptor sequences come from a man aged 40-55 years in a cohort exposed to, infected with or recovered from COVID-19 (not recorded which). Both conserved end residues are part of each CDR3. Fields, in order: V gene, D gene, J gene, clone size, CDR3 protein, CDR3 DNA. The D gene is left open where the match is weak. A clone size is listed for some rows: how often the clone was seen (once, few, many), or a class if it is expanded.

v_gene: TRBV15
d_gene: -
j_gene: TRBJ2-3
abundance: -
CDR3aa: CATSRDRRSFDTQYF
CDR3nt: TGTGCCACCAGCAGAGATAGAAGGAGTTTCGATACGCAGTATTTT

v_gene: TRBV3-1/TRBV3-2
d_gene: -
j_gene: TRBJ2-5
abundance: -
CDR3aa: CASSQDQASTKTQYF
CDR3nt: TGTGCCAGCAGCCAAGACCAAGCTAGTACTAAGACCCAGTACTTC

v_gene: TRBV5-4
d_gene: TRBD2
j_gene: TRBJ2-7
abundance: -
CDR3aa: CASSPLGTSGRRSYEQYF
CDR3nt: TGTGCCAGCAGCCCTCTGGGGACTAGCGGGAGGAGGTCCTACGAGCAGTACTTC

v_gene: TRBV7-6
d_gene: TRBD2
j_gene: TRBJ2-5
abundance: -
CDR3aa: CASSPTSAGARETQYF
CDR3nt: TGTGCCAGCAGCCCGACGTCAGCGGGAGCGCGAGAGACCCAGTACTTC

v_gene: TRBV19
d_gene: -
j_gene: TRBJ1-2
abundance: -
CDR3aa: CASRGYRTNYGYTF
CDR3nt: TGTGCCTCCCGGGGGTACAGGACTAACTATGGCTACACCTTC

v_gene: TRBV4-2
d_gene: TRBD1
j_gene: TRBJ1-6
abundance: few
CDR3aa: CASSQETGGNSPLHF
CDR3nt: TGTGCCAGCAGCCAAGAAACAGGGGGTAATTCACCCCTCCACTTT

v_gene: TRBV7-2
d_gene: TRBD1
j_gene: TRBJ1-1
abundance: -
CDR3aa: CASSAQGAISPEAFF
CDR3nt: TGTGCCAGCAGCGCACAGGGGGCGATCTCCCCTGAAGCTTTCTTT

v_gene: TRBV7-3
d_gene: -
j_gene: TRBJ2-1
abundance: -
CDR3aa: CASSLQGREQFF
CDR3nt: TGTGCCAGCAGCTTGCAGGGGCGTGAGCAGTTCTTC

v_gene: TRBV29-1
d_gene: -
j_gene: TRBJ2-5
abundance: -
CDR3aa: CSVDRGARETQYF
CDR3nt: TGCAGCGTTGACAGGGGCGCCAGAGAGACCCAGTACTTC

v_gene: TRBV7-3
d_gene: -
j_gene: TRBJ1-3
abundance: -
CDR3aa: CASSLTAVSSGNTIYF
CDR3nt: TGTGCCAGCAGCTTAACGGCGGTGAGCTCTGGAAACACCATATATTTT

v_gene: TRBV11-2
d_gene: TRBD1
j_gene: TRBJ2-7
abundance: -
CDR3aa: CASSLGPGGREQYF
CDR3nt: TGTGCCAGCAGCTTAGGGCCAGGGGGCCGGGAGCAGTACTTC

v_gene: TRBV19
d_gene: TRBD1
j_gene: TRBJ1-1
abundance: -
CDR3aa: CASSGGTGNTEAFF
CDR3nt: TGTGCCAGTAGTGGCGGGACAGGGAACACTGAAGCTTTCTTT

v_gene: TRBV19
d_gene: -
j_gene: TRBJ2-3
abundance: once
CDR3aa: CASSITGARTDTQYF
CDR3nt: TGTGCCAGTAGTATTACCGGAGCGCGCACAGATACGCAGTATTTT

v_gene: TRBV7-2
d_gene: -
j_gene: TRBJ2-6
abundance: once
CDR3aa: CASSSQQGAGANVLTF
CDR3nt: TGTGCCAGCAGCTCGCAACAGGGAGCTGGGGCCAACGTCCTGACTTTC

v_gene: TRBV19
d_gene: TRBD2
j_gene: TRBJ2-1
abundance: -
CDR3aa: CASSIASGSYNEQFF
CDR3nt: TGTGCCAGTAGTATAGCCAGCGGGAGCTACAATGAGCAGTTCTTC

v_gene: TRBV23-1
d_gene: -
j_gene: TRBJ2-7
abundance: -
CDR3aa: CASSQWGRNPPEQYF
CDR3nt: TGCGCCAGCAGTCAATGGGGGCGGAACCCCCCCGAGCAGTACTTC

v_gene: TRBV15
d_gene: TRBD1
j_gene: TRBJ1-1
abundance: few
CDR3aa: CATGTGQGTEAFF
CDR3nt: TGTGCCACCGGAACGGGACAGGGCACTGAAGCTTTCTTT

v_gene: TRBV3-1/TRBV3-2
d_gene: -
j_gene: TRBJ2-1
abundance: once
CDR3aa: CASSQGLSSYNEQFF
CDR3nt: TGTGCCAGCAGCCAAGGTCTCAGCTCCTACAATGAGCAGTTCTTC

v_gene: TRBV3-1/TRBV3-2
d_gene: -
j_gene: TRBJ2-5
abundance: -
CDR3aa: CASSPGGRNWETQYF
CDR3nt: TGTGCCAGCAGCCCTGGGGGGAGGAATTGGGAGACCCAGTACTTC

v_gene: TRBV5-1
d_gene: TRBD1
j_gene: TRBJ1-1
abundance: -
CDR3aa: CASSLGQVYTEAFF
CDR3nt: TGCGCCAGCAGCCTAGGACAGGTCTACACTGAAGCTTTCTTT

v_gene: TRBV18
d_gene: TRBD1
j_gene: TRBJ1-1
abundance: -
CDR3aa: CASSSDRGGTEAFF
CDR3nt: TGTGCCAGCTCATCGGACAGGGGAGGCACTGAAGCTTTCTTT

v_gene: TRBV28
d_gene: TRBD2
j_gene: TRBJ2-2
abundance: -
CDR3aa: CASSPYPLMTSGENTGELFF
CDR3nt: TGTGCCAGCAGTCCTTACCCCCTCATGACTAGCGGAGAGAACACCGGGGAGCTGTTTTTT

v_gene: TRBV7-8
d_gene: -
j_gene: TRBJ2-1
abundance: few
CDR3aa: CASSLVGTGVAYNEQFF
CDR3nt: TGTGCCAGCAGCTTAGTGGGGACGGGAGTGGCCTACAATGAGCAGTTCTTC

v_gene: TRBV7-9
d_gene: -
j_gene: TRBJ1-4
abundance: -
CDR3aa: CASSLERATNEKLFF
CDR3nt: TGTGCCAGCAGCTTAGAGAGGGCAACTAATGAAAAACTGTTTTTT

v_gene: TRBV10-3
d_gene: -
j_gene: TRBJ1-5
abundance: -
CDR3aa: CATRTVDQPQHF
CDR3nt: TGTGCCACCAGGACTGTCGATCAGCCCCAGCATTTT

v_gene: TRBV27
d_gene: -
j_gene: TRBJ1-5
abundance: once
CDR3aa: CASGFTYRNNQPQHF
CDR3nt: TGTGCCAGCGGATTCACTTACAGGAACAATCAGCCCCAGCATTTT

v_gene: TRBV5-4
d_gene: -
j_gene: TRBJ2-3
abundance: -
CDR3aa: CASSVAATDTQYF
CDR3nt: TGTGCCAGCAGCGTAGCGGCCACAGATACGCAGTATTTT

v_gene: TRBV2
d_gene: -
j_gene: TRBJ2-4
abundance: -
CDR3aa: CASGQAAKNIQYF
CDR3nt: TGTGCCAGCGGGCAGGCAGCCAAAAACATTCAGTACTTC